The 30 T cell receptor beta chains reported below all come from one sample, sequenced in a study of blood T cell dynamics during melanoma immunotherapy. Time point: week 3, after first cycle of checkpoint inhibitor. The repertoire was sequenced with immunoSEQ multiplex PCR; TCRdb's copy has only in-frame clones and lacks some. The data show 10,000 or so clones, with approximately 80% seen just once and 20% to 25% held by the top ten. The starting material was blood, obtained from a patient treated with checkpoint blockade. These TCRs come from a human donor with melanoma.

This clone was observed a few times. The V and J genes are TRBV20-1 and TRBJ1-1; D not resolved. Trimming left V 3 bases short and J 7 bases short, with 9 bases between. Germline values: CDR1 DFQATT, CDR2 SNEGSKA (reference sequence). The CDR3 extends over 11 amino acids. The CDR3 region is CSARRRLEAFF. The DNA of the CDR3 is TGCAGTGCTAGGCGGAGGCTTGAAGCTTTCTTT.

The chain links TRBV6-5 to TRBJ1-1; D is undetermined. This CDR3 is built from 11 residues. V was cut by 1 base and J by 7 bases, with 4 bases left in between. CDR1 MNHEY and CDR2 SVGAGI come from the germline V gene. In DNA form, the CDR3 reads TGTGCCAGCAGTTACTACGGTGAAGCTTTCTTT. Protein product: CASSYYGEAFF.

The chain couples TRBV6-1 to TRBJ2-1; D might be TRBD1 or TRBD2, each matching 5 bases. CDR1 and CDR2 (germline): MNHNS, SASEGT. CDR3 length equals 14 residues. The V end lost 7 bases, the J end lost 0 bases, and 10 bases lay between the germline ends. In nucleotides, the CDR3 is TGTGCCAGCATACGGGGCGGCTCCTACAATGAGCAGTTCTTC. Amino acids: CASIRGGSYNEQFF.

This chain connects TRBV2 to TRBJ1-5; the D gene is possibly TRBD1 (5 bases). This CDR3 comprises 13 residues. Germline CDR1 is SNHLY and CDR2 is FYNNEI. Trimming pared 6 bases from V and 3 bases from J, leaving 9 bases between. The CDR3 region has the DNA TGTGCCAGCAGACAGGAAGCCAATCAGCCCCAGCATTTT. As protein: CASRQEANQPQHF. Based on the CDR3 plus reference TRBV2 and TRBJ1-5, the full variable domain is EPEVTQTPSHQVTQMGQEVILRCVPISNHLYFYWYRQILGQKVEFLVSFYNNEISEKSEIFDDQFSVERPDGSNFTLKIRSTKLEDSAMYFCASRQEANQPQHFGDGTRLSIL.

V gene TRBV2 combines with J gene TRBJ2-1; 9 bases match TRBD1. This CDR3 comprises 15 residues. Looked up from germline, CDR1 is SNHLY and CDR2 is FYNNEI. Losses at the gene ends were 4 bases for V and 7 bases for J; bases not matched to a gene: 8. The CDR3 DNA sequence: TGTGCCAGCAGTGTGGAACAGGGGGCAATAAATGAGCAGTTCTTC. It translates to CASSVEQGAINEQFF.

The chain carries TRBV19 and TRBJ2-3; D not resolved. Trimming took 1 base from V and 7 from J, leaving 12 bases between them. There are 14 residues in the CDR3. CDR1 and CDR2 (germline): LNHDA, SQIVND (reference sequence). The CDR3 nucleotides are TGTGCCAGTAGTATAGGGGAACAGTACTATACGCAGTATTTT. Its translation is CASSIGEQYYTQYF.

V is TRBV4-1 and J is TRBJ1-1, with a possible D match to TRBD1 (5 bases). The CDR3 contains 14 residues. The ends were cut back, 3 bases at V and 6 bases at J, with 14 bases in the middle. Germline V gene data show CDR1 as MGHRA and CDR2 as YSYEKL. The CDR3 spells CASSQPLRGAEAFF. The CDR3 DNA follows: TGCGCCAGCAGCCAGCCCCTAAGGGGCGCTGAAGCTTTCTTT.

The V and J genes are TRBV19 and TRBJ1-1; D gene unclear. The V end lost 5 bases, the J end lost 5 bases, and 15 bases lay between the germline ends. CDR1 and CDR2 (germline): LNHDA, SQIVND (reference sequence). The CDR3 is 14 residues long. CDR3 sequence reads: CASSGRTGRTEAFF. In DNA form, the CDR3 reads TGTGCCAGTAGTGGACGAACGGGCAGGACTGAAGCTTTCTTT.

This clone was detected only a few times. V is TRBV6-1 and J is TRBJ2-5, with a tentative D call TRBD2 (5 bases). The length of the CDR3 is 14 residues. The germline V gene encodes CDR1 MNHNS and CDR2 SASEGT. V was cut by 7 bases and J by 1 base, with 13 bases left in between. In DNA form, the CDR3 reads TGTGCCAGCACTAATAGCGCGCGCCAAGAGACCCAGTACTTC. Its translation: CASTNSARQETQYF.

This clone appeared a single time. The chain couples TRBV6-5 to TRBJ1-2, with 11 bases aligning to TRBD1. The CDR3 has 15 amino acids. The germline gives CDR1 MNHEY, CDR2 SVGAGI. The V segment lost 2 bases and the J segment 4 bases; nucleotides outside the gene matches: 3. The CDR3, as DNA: TGTGCCAGCAGTTACGGACAGGGGGCCGTCTATGGCTACACCTTC. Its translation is CASSYGQGAVYGYTF.

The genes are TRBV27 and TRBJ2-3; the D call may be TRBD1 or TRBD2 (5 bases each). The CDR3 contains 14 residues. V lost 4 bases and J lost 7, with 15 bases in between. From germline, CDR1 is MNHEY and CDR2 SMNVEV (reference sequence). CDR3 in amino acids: CASSSPGAQNTQYF. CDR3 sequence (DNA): TGTGCCAGCAGTTCTCCCGGGGCTCAGAATACGCAGTATTTT.

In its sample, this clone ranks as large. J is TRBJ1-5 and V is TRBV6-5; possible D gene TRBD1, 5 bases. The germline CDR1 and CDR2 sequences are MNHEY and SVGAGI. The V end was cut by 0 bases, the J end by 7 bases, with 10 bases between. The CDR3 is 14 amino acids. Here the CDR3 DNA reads TGTGCCAGCAGTTACTCCAGGGAGCAACAGCCCCAGCATTTT. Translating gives CASSYSREQQPQHF.

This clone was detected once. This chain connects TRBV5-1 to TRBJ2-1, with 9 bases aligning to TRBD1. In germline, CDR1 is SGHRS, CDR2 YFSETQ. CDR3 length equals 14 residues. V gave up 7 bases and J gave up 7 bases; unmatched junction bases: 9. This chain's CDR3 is CASALGQGKNEQFF. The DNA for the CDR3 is TGCGCCAGCGCCCTCGGACAGGGGAAAAATGAGCAGTTCTTC.

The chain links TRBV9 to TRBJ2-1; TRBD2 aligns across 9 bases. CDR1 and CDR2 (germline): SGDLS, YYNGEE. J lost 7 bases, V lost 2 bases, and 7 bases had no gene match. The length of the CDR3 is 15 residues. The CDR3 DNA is TGTGCCAGCAGCGTCATAGCGGGAGAATGGAATGAGCAGTTCTTC. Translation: CASSVIAGEWNEQFF. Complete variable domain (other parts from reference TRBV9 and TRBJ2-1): DSGVTQTPKHLITATGQRVTLRCSPRSGDLSVYWYQQSLDQGLQFLIQYYNGEERAKGNILERFSAQQFPDLHSELNLSSLELGDSALYFCASSVIAGEWNEQFFGPGTRLTVL.

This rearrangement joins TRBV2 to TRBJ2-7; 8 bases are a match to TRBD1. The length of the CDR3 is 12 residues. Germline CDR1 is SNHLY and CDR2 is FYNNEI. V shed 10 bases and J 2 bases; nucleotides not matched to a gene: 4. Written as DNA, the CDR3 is TGTGCCACAGGACAGGGAACCTACGAGCAGTACGTC. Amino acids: CATGQGTYEQYV.

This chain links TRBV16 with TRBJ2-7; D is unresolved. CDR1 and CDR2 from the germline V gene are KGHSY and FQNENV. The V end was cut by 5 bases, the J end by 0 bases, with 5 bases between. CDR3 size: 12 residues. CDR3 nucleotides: TGTGCCAGCAGCTCGCACTCCTACGAGCAGTACTTC. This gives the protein CASSSHSYEQYF.

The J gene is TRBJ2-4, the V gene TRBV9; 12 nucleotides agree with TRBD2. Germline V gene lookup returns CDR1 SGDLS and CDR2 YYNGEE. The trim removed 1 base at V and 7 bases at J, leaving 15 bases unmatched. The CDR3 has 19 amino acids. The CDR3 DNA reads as TGTGCCAGCAGCGTACGGGACGGGGCTAGCGGGAGGGGGATGAACATTCAGTACTTC. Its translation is CASSVRDGASGRGMNIQYF.

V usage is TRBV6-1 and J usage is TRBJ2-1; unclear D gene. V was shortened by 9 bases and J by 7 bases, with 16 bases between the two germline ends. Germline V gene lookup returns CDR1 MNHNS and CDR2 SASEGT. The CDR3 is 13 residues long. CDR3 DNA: TGTGCCAGTGCCCAGGAAGGGTGGAATGAGCAGTTCTTC. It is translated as CASAQEGWNEQFF.

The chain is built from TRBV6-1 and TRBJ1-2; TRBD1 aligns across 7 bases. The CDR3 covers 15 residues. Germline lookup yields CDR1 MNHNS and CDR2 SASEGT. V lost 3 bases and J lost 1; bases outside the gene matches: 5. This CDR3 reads CASSEGQTYNYGYTF. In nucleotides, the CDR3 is TGTGCCAGCAGTGAGGGACAGACTTATAACTATGGCTACACCTTC.

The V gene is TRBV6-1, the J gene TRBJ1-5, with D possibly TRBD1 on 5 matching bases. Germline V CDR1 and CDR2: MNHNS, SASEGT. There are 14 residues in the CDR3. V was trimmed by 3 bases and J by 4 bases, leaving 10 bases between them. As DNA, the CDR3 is TGTGCCAGCAGTGAGGGGCAGTCAAATCAGCCCCAGCATTTT. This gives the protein CASSEGQSNQPQHF.

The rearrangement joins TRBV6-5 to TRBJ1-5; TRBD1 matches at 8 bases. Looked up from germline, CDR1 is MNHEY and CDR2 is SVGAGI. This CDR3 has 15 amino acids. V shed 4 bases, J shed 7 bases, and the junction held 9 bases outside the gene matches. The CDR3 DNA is TGTGCCAGCAGTTCTCGACAGGGGCGCGGGCAGCCCCAGCATTTT. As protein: CASSSRQGRGQPQHF.

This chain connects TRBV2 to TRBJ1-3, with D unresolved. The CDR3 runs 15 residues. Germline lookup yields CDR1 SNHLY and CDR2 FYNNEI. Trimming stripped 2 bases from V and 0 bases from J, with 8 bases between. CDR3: CASSESMSSGNTIYF. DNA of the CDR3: TGTGCCAGCAGTGAATCTATGAGCTCTGGAAACACCATATATTTT.

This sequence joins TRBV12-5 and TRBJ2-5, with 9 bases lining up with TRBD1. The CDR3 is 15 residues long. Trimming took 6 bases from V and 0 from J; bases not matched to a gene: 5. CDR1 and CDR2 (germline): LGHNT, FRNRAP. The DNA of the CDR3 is TGTGCTAGTGGCCGATGGACAGGGGACCAAGAGACCCAGTACTTC. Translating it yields CASGRWTGDQETQYF.

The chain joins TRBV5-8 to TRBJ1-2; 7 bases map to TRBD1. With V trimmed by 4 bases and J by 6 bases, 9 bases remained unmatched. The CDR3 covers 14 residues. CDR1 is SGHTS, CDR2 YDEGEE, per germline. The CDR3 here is CASSTSLGGDGYTF. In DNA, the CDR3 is TGTGCCAGCAGCACTTCCCTAGGGGGCGATGGCTACACCTTC. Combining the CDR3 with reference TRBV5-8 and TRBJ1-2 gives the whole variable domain EAGVTQSPTHLIKTRGQQATLRCSPISGHTSVYWYQQALGLGLQFLLWYDEGEERNRGNFPPRFSGRQFPNYSSELNVNALELEDSALYLCASSTSLGGDGYTFGSGTRLTVV.

The CDR3 nucleotides are TGTGCCAGCATGCTAGAGGGCCCCTATGGCTACACCTTC. It translates to CASMLEGPYGYTF. The rearrangement joins TRBV28 to TRBJ1-2; D gene uncertain. This CDR3 comprises 13 residues. The V gene's germline CDR1 is MDHEN and CDR2 SYDVKM. The V end lost 7 bases, the J end lost 4 bases, and 13 bases lay between the germline ends.

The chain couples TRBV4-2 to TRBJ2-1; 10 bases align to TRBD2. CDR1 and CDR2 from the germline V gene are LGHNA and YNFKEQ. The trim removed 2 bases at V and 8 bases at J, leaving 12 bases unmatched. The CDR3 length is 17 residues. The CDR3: CASSQTWERGGSDEQFF. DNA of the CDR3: TGTGCCAGCAGCCAAACGTGGGAGCGGGGGGGCTCCGATGAGCAGTTCTTC.

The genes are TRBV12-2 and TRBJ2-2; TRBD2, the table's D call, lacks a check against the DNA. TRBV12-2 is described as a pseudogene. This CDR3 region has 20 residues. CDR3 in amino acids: CASRLALPLITSGSTGELFF. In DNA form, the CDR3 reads TGTGCAAGTCGCTTAGCGCTCCCCCTTATTACTAGCGGGAGTACCGGGGAGCTGTTTTTT.

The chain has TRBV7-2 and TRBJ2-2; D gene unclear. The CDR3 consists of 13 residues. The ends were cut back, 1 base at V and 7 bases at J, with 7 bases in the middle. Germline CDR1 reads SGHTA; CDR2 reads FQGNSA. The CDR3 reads CASSLGRRGELFF. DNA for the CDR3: TGTGCCAGCAGCTTAGGACGGCGCGGGGAGCTGTTTTTT.

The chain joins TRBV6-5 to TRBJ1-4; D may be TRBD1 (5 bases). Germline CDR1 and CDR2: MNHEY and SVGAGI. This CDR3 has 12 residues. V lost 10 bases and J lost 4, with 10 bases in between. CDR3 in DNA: TGTGCCACCCGGAGGGGTAATGAAAAACTGTTTTTT. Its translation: CATRRGNEKLFF.

DNA of the CDR3: TGTGCCAGCAGCTCGACAGGGGGGAACACTGAAGCTTTCTTT. This translates into CASSSTGGNTEAFF. The chain recombines TRBV7-9 with TRBJ1-1, with TRBD1 matching 9 bases. Trimming removed 4 bases from V and 1 base from J; junction bases left unmatched: 1. Germline lookup yields CDR1 SEHNR and CDR2 FQNEAQ (reference sequence). CDR3 length: 14 amino acids.